This T cell receptor beta chain derives from a study of T cell responses to AZD1222 COVID-19 vaccine. Study conclusions and caveats: The study found Spike-specific TCR breadth and depth rose after two AZD1222 doses. Clonal diversity was possibly underestimated; the donors were predominantly white British and more often female. Baseline antibody screening turned up just a handful of seropositive AZD1222 recipients. Repertoires were collected only later (after the peak T cell response had occurred).

Concerning this clone itself: Antigen unknown.

The CDR3 totals 14 residues. The ends were cut back, 5 bases at V and 4 bases at J, with 12 bases in the middle. CDR1 is MDHEN, CDR2 SYDVKM, per germline. Profiling relied on immunoSEQ multiplex PCR, and the TCRdb table lists in-frame clones only, not all of them. The data hold fewer than 150,000 clones, with approximately 95% observed a single time. The chain is built from TRBV28 and TRBJ1-5, with D hard to call. The TCR was taken from an adult who received the AZD1222 COVID-19 vaccine. Here the sequenced sample was peripheral blood, taken 28 days after the second AZD1222 dose. CDR3 DNA sequence: TGTGCCAGCAGTCCCGCTCTCTTGAATCAGCCCCAGCATTTT. Translated, it gives CASSPALLNQPQHF.